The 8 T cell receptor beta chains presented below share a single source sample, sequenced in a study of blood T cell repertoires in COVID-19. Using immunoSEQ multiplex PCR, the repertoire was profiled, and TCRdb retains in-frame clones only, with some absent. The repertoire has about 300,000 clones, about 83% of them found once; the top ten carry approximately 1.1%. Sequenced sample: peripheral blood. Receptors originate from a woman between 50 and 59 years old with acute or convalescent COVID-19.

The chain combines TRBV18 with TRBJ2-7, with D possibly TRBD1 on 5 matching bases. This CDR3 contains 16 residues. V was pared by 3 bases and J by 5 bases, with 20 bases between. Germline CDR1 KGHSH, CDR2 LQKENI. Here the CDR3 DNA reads TGTGCCAGCTCACCCCGTGGAGACAGTTCTCTAGACGAGCAGTACTTC. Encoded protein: CASSPRGDSSLDEQYF. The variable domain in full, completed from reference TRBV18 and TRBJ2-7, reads NAGVMQNPRHLVRRRGQEARLRCSPMKGHSHVYWYRQLPEEGLKFMVYLQKENIIDESGMPKERFSAEFPKEGPSILRIQQVVRGDSAAYFCASSPRGDSSLDEQYFGPGTRLTVT.

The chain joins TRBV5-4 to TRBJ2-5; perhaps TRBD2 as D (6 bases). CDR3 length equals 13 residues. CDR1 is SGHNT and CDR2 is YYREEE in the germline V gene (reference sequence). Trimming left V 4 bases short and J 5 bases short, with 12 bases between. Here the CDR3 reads CASSPGEIETQYF. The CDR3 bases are TGTGCCAGCAGCCCGGGAGAGATTGAGACCCAGTACTTC.

CDR3 loop: CASSQDSGLNNEQFF. The CDR3 coding sequence is TGTGCCAGCAGCCAAGACTCGGGACTCAACAATGAGCAGTTCTTC. The V gene is TRBV4-2, the J gene TRBJ2-1; maybe TRBD2 (6 bases). The CDR3 totals 15 residues. Germline V gene lookup returns CDR1 LGHNA and CDR2 YNFKEQ. The germline V and J ends were trimmed by 0 bases and 5 bases, with 11 bases remaining between them.

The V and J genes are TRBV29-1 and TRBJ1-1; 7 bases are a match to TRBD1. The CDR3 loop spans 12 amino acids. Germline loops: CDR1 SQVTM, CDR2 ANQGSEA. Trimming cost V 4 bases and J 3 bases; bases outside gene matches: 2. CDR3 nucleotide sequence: TGCAGCGTTGGGCAGGGGGACACTGAAGCTTTCTTT. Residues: CSVGQGDTEAFF.

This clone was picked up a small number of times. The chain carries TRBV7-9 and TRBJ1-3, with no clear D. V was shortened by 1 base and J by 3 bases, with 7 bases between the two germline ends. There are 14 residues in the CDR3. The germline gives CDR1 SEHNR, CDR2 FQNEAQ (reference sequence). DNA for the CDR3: TGTGCCAGCAGCTTAGGGGCGCTTGGAAACACCATATATTTT. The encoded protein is CASSLGALGNTIYF.

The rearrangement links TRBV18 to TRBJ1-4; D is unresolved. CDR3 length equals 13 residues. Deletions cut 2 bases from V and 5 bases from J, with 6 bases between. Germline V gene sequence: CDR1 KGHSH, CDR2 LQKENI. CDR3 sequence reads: CASSPGQNEKLFF. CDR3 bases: TGTGCCAGCTCACCAGGGCAGAATGAAAAACTGTTTTTT.

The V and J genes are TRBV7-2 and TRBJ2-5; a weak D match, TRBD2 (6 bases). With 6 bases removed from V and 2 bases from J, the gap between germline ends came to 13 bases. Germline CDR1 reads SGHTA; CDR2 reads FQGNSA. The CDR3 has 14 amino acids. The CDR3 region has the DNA TGTGCCAGCAGTGGGGGAGGTAGTCAAGAGACCCAGTACTTC. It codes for CASSGGGSQETQYF.

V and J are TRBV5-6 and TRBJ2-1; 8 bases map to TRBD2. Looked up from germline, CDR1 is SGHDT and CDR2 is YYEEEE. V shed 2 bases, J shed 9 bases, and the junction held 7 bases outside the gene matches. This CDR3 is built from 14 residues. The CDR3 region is CASSLRAGDGEQFF. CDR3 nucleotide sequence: TGTGCCAGCAGCTTACGAGCGGGAGATGGTGAGCAGTTCTTC.